This T cell receptor (beta chain) was retrieved from a study of regulatory T cells in long-lasting Graves disease. Whole-study results and caveats: Favoring TRBV28, TRBJ1-2 and TRBJ2-5 was a feature seen in persistent disease.

Combining iRepertoire HTBI primers with Arm-PCR of CDR3 regions, the authors built TCR beta libraries. TCRdb re-called the multiplex PCR reads through MiXCR, storing one row per CDR3 protein. The sample has around 400,000 distinct CDR3 sequences; approximately 25% are singletons. CDR1 is SQVTM and CDR2 is ANQGSEA in the germline V gene. The CDR3 consists of 12 residues. V was pared by 1 base and J by 4 bases, with 0 bases of the junction left unmatched. This clonotype came up many times. Its antigen remains unknown. Time point reported: persistent/refractory GD, antithyroid drugs over 5 years with positive TRAb. RNA isolated from PBMCs was used to make the TCR library.

J is TRBJ2-7 and V is TRBV29-1; 8 bases map to TRBD1. The material sequenced was peripheral blood mononuclear cells (PBMCs), taken when the disease was refractory, from a patient treated with antithyroid drugs. The TCR was taken from a woman aged 40 to 50 with Graves disease. In nucleotides, the CDR3 is TGCAGCGTTGAAGGACAGGGGTACGAGCAGTACTTC. This sequence encodes CSVEGQGYEQYF.